The TCR beta chain described here comes from a study of response to subunit inactivated influenza vaccine. In its sample, this clonotype was seen a few times. V shed 4 bases and J shed 0 bases, with 6 bases lying between them. Germline CDR1 is SQVTM and CDR2 is ANQGSEA. There are 12 residues in the CDR3. TCRdb analysed the RT-PCR reads with MiXCR anew, one entry per CDR3 protein. The sample comprises 700,000 to 900,000 distinct CDR3 sequences, around 20% of which are singletons, and roughly a tenth rests with the top ten. The rearrangement links TRBV29-1 to TRBJ1-1; D is undetermined. This TCR came from a man in his forties or fifties who received an inactivated influenza vaccine. The sample was PBMCs from blood, taken 5 days after vaccination. The CDR3 sequence is CSVGTVNTEAFF. CDR3 in DNA: TGCAGCGTTGGGACGGTGAACACTGAAGCTTTCTTT.